This passage covers 14 T cell receptor beta chains from one sample sequenced in a study of shared clonotypes between healthy human individuals. The protocol was immunoSEQ multiplex PCR, while the TCRdb copy is restricted to in-frame clones and leaves out a portion. The table records 85,000 to 100,000 clones, roughly 69% of them present only once. The source material was memory CD8+ T cells sorted from blood. The subset: CD45RO+ cells pooled with CCR7-negative TemRA cells. The receptors shown here come from a young man in good health.

The chain joins TRBV18 to TRBJ2-7, with TRBD2 identical over 8 bases. The CDR3 is 19 amino acids. J lost 6 bases, V lost 2 bases, and 21 bases had no gene match. Germline lookup yields CDR1 KGHSH and CDR2 LQKENI. The CDR3 nucleotides read TGTGCCAGCTCACCAGCTTGGGGACTAGGGCCGGACGCTCTTCGCGAGCAGTACTTC. Protein: CASSPAWGLGPDALREQYF.

This clone was recorded a few times. This rearrangement joins TRBV27 to TRBJ2-7; either TRBD1 or TRBD2 may fit D (5 bases each). The CDR3 is 15 residues long. Germline V gene sequence: CDR1 MNHEY, CDR2 SMNVEV (reference sequence). The V gene lost 3 bases and the J gene lost 2 bases, with 14 bases spanning the gap. CDR3 amino acids: CASSFKGTLTYEQYF. The CDR3 DNA reads as TGTGCCAGCAGTTTTAAGGGGACCCTAACCTACGAGCAGTACTTC.

The sample holds one count of this clone. The CDR3 loop is CASSFLTTITGTPSYEQYF. CDR3 coding DNA: TGTGCCAGCAGTTTCCTCACAACAATTACCGGGACCCCTTCCTACGAGCAGTACTTC. The chain recombines TRBV28 with TRBJ2-7; D might be TRBD1 or TRBD2, each matching 5 bases. Germline CDR1 MDHEN, CDR2 SYDVKM. V dropped 3 bases and J dropped 1 base, with 25 bases sitting between them. The CDR3 spans 19 residues. Together with reference TRBV28 and TRBJ2-7, the CDR3 gives the full variable domain: DVKVTQSSRYLVKRTGEKVFLECVQDMDHENMFWYRQDPGLGLRLIYFSYDVKMKEKGDIPEGYSVSREKKERFSLILESASTNQTSMYLCASSFLTTITGTPSYEQYFGPGTRLTVT.

The chain couples TRBV27 to TRBJ2-2, with TRBD2 identical over 11 bases. The CDR3 contains 17 residues. V shed 4 bases and J 5 bases; nucleotides not matched to a gene: 9. Germline loops: CDR1 MNHEY, CDR2 SMNVEV (reference sequence). The CDR3 nucleotides read TGTGCCAGCAGTTCGTTACTAGCGGGAGTATATACCGGGGAGCTGTTTTTT. Protein product: CASSSLLAGVYTGELFF.

V and J are TRBV2 and TRBJ1-3; D is unclear. V lost 6 bases to trimming and J lost 4 bases, with 19 bases between them. CDR1 is SNHLY and CDR2 is FYNNEI in the germline V gene. The CDR3 is 16 amino acids. CDR3 in amino acids: CASRPSSLGRGNTIYF. In nucleotides, the CDR3 is TGTGCCAGCAGACCTTCCTCCCTGGGGAGGGGAAACACCATATATTTT.

This chain connects TRBV6-6 to TRBJ2-7; D might be TRBD2 (5 bases). This CDR3 spans 15 amino acids. Germline lookup yields CDR1 MNHNY and CDR2 SVGAGI (reference sequence). Trimming cost V 0 bases and J 3 bases, with 12 bases left between them. CDR3 sequence: CASSYSGQAGYEQYF. The CDR3 DNA reads as TGTGCCAGCAGTTACTCCGGCCAGGCGGGCTACGAGCAGTACTTC.

V usage is TRBV6-5 and J usage is TRBJ2-7, with 11 bases fitting TRBD1. CDR1 and CDR2 from the germline V gene are MNHEY and SVGAGI. The CDR3 runs 13 residues. V was clipped by 8 bases and J by 4 bases; unmatched bases: 4. The chain's CDR3 is CASGGQGAYEQYF. CDR3 DNA: TGTGCCAGCGGCGGACAGGGGGCATACGAGCAGTACTTC.

V is TRBV28 and J is TRBJ2-2; D might be TRBD1 (5 bases). CDR1 is MDHEN and CDR2 is SYDVKM in the germline V gene. V was clipped by 2 bases and J by 0 bases, with 10 bases between them. CDR3 size: 16 residues. The CDR3 loop is CASSLRGRANTGELFF. CDR3 nucleotide sequence: TGTGCCAGCAGTTTAAGGGGCAGGGCGAACACCGGGGAGCTGTTTTTT.

This clone showed up many times. The genes are TRBV5-8 and TRBJ2-1, with 9 bases aligning to TRBD2. V was pared by 5 bases and J by 1 base, with 10 bases of the junction left unmatched. The germline V gene encodes CDR1 SGHTS and CDR2 YDEGEE. The CDR3 runs to 17 residues. CDR3 nucleotides: TGTGCCAGCAGGGGGGGTAGCGGGAGTTCGTCCTACAATGAGCAGTTCTTC. Translated, it gives CASRGGSGSSSYNEQFF.

V usage is TRBV19 and J usage is TRBJ2-1, with 7 bases aligning to TRBD2. V was clipped by 5 bases and J by 0 bases; unmatched bases: 7. This CDR3 is built from 16 residues. Germline V lookup: CDR1 LNHDA, CDR2 SQIVND (reference sequence). The CDR3 loop is CASSARGGFSYNEQFF. In nucleotides, the CDR3 is TGTGCCAGTAGTGCCCGCGGGGGATTCTCCTACAATGAGCAGTTCTTC.

This clone was seen more than once but under ten times. J is TRBJ1-1 and V is TRBV28; D may be TRBD1 (6 bases). Trimming cost V 2 bases and J 6 bases, with 10 bases left between them. The CDR3 sequence is 13 residues long. Germline V gene lookup returns CDR1 MDHEN and CDR2 SYDVKM. DNA of the CDR3: TGTGCCAGCAGTTTAATTAAGGGGGCTGAAGCTTTCTTT. Protein: CASSLIKGAEAFF. Full variable domain (outside the CDR3, taken from reference TRBV28 and TRBJ1-1): DVKVTQSSRYLVKRTGEKVFLECVQDMDHENMFWYRQDPGLGLRLIYFSYDVKMKEKGDIPEGYSVSREKKERFSLILESASTNQTSMYLCASSLIKGAEAFFGQGTRLTVV.

This chain joins TRBV7-9 and TRBJ2-7; 11 bases fit TRBD2. CDR1 and CDR2 (germline): SEHNR, FQNEAQ (reference sequence). V gave up 5 bases and J gave up 4 bases; unmatched junction bases: 7. The CDR3 runs 15 residues. CDR3 amino acids: CASSPSGTSGYEQYF. The CDR3 bases are TGTGCCAGCAGCCCATCCGGGACTAGCGGTTACGAGCAGTACTTC. Supplemented by reference TRBV7-9 and TRBJ2-7, the full variable domain reads DTGVSQNPRHKITKRGQNVTFRCDPISEHNRLYWYRQTLGQGPEFLTYFQNEAQLEKSRLLSDRFSAERPKGSFSTLEIQRTEQGDSAMYLCASSPSGTSGYEQYFGPGTRLTVT.

The chain has TRBV2 and TRBJ2-3; D remains ambiguous. The CDR3 is 12 amino acids. CDR1 and CDR2 (germline): SNHLY, FYNNEI. Trimming removed 3 bases from V and 10 bases from J, with 11 bases in between. The CDR3 region is CASSERRVSQYF. CDR3 nucleotides: TGTGCCAGCAGTGAGCGACGGGTTTCGCAGTATTTT.

This sequence joins TRBV7-2 and TRBJ1-5; D gene uncertain. This CDR3 comprises 14 residues. Germline CDR1 is SGHTA and CDR2 is FQGNSA. Trimming took off 1 base at V and 3 bases at J, with 7 bases between the two ends. CDR3 protein: CASSLGGPNQPQHF. The CDR3 DNA reads TGTGCCAGCAGCTTAGGGGGTCCCAATCAGCCCCAGCATTTT. Looking up the rest from reference TRBV7-2 and TRBJ1-5 gives the full variable domain: GAGVSQSPSNKVTEKGKDVELRCDPISGHTALYWYRQSLGQGLEFLIYFQGNSAPDKSGLPSDRFSAERTGGSVSTLTIQRTQQEDSAVYLCASSLGGPNQPQHFGDGTRLSIL.